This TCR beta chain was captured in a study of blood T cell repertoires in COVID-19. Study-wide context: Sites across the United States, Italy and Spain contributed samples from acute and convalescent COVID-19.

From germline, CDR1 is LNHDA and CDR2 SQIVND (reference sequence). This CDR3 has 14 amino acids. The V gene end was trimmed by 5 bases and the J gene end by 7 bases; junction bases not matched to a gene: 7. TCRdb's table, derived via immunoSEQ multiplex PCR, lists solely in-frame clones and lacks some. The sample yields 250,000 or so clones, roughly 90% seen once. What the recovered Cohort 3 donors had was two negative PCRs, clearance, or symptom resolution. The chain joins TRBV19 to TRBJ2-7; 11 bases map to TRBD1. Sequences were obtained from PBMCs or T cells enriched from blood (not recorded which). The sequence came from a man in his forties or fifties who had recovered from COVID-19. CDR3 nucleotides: TGTGCCAGTAGTTTAGGACAGGGGGCGTTTGAGCAGTACTTC. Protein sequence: CASSLGQGAFEQYF.